This entry lists 9 T cell receptor beta chains sequenced from one sample in a study of blood T cell repertoires in COVID-19. Sequenced by immunoSEQ multiplex PCR; TCRdb stores in-frame clones only, minus some. The profile covers roughly 260,000 clones, with around 90% appearing a single time and roughly 4% taken by the ten largest. The sequenced sample consisted of peripheral blood. The receptor set was obtained from a man aged 60-69 years who had recovered from COVID-19.

The chain uses TRBV13 and TRBJ1-2; no clear D gene. Trimming took 6 bases from V and 4 from J, leaving 9 bases between them. The CDR3 contains 12 residues. CDR1 PRHDT and CDR2 FYEKMQ come from the germline V gene (reference sequence). The CDR3 here is CASRRGGYGYTF. The CDR3, as DNA: TGTGCCAGCAGGCGGGGAGGCTATGGCTACACCTTC.

The V call is TRBV2, the J call TRBJ2-5; the match to TRBD2 covers 10 bases. The CDR3 has 15 amino acids. J gave up 2 bases and V 5 bases, and 5 bases lay outside the gene matches. The germline gives CDR1 SNHLY, CDR2 FYNNEI. CDR3 in amino acids: CASSRTSGVQETQYF. The CDR3 nucleotides are TGTGCCAGCAGTCGTACTAGCGGGGTACAAGAGACCCAGTACTTC.

The chain links TRBV25-1 to TRBJ2-5; 11 positions match TRBD2. The CDR3 totals 13 residues. From germline, CDR1 is MGHDK and CDR2 SYGVNS. Trimming cost V 7 bases and J 5 bases; bases outside gene matches: 3. The CDR3 coding sequence is TGTGCCAGCAATAGCGGGGGGGCGGAGACCCAGTACTTC. Its protein product is CASNSGGAETQYF.

In this sample, this clone turned up once. DNA of the CDR3: TGCGCCAGCAGCCTACAACGGACTGAGAACACTGAAGCTTTCTTT. Amino acid sequence: CASSLQRTENTEAFF. This chain links TRBV5-1 with TRBJ1-1; D is ambiguous. The CDR3 length is 15 residues. The V end was cut by 4 bases, the J end by 1 base, with 14 bases between. Looked up from germline, CDR1 is SGHRS and CDR2 is YFSETQ.

J is TRBJ2-6 and V is TRBV5-6; TRBD1 matches 8 bases. CDR1 is SGHDT and CDR2 is YYEEEE in the germline V gene. J was trimmed by 2 bases and V by 6 bases; bases with no gene match: 13. The CDR3 consists of 18 residues. CDR3: CASTSRGQGATGANVLTF. In DNA, the CDR3 is TGTGCCAGCACCTCGAGAGGACAGGGCGCAACTGGGGCCAACGTCCTGACTTTC.

The chain couples TRBV19 to TRBJ1-3; 8 bases line up with TRBD1. The germline gives CDR1 LNHDA, CDR2 SQIVND (reference sequence). V shed 7 bases and J 0 bases; nucleotides not matched to a gene: 5. This CDR3 spans 15 amino acids. This CDR3 is CASKGQDSSGNTIYF. Here the CDR3 DNA reads TGTGCCAGTAAGGGACAGGATAGCTCTGGAAACACCATATATTTT. Supplemented by reference TRBV19 and TRBJ1-3, the full variable domain reads DGGITQSPKYLFRKEGQNVTLSCEQNLNHDAMYWYRQDPGQGLRLIYYSQIVNDFQKGDIAEGYSVSREKKESFPLTVTSAQKNPTAFYLCASKGQDSSGNTIYFGEGSWLTVV.

The chain recombines TRBV19 with TRBJ2-7; 12 nucleotides align to TRBD2. The trim removed 4 bases at V and 6 bases at J, leaving 4 bases unmatched. The CDR3 contains 14 residues. CDR1 and CDR2 (germline): LNHDA, SQIVND (reference sequence). CDR3: CASSNGLAGSEQYF. The CDR3 bases are TGTGCCAGTAGTAACGGACTAGCGGGGTCCGAGCAGTACTTC. The entire variable domain, with the rest obtained from reference TRBV19 and TRBJ2-7, is as follows: DGGITQSPKYLFRKEGQNVTLSCEQNLNHDAMYWYRQDPGQGLRLIYYSQIVNDFQKGDIAEGYSVSREKKESFPLTVTSAQKNPTAFYLCASSNGLAGSEQYFGPGTRLTVT.

CDR3: CASSPGQGSLINTGELFF. The CDR3, as DNA: TGTGCCAGCAGCCCAGGACAGGGGAGTTTGATTAACACCGGGGAGCTGTTTTTT. V is TRBV7-8 and J is TRBJ2-2; 9 bases are a match to TRBD1. Trimming took 5 bases from V and 2 from J; bases not matched to a gene: 12. CDR1 and CDR2 from the germline V gene are SGHVS and FQNEAQ. The CDR3 length is 18 residues.

The rearrangement joins TRBV15 to TRBJ2-3; 10 nucleotides line up with TRBD2. The germline V gene has CDR1 LNHNV and CDR2 YYDKDF (reference sequence). The ends lost 3 bases at V and 6 bases at J; junction bases unmatched: 9. The CDR3 is made up of 16 amino acids. The CDR3 protein is CATSRGGLAPSDTQYF. DNA for the CDR3: TGTGCCACCAGCAGGGGGGGACTAGCGCCCAGTGATACGCAGTATTTT.